Reported below is one T cell receptor beta chain. Its antigen is not known. One entry per CDR3 protein results from TCRdb running MiXCR on the 5' RACE reads. The sample contains a few hundred thousand distinct CDR3 sequences, 15% to 20% of which appear only once. Germline V gene sequence: CDR1 SGHTA, CDR2 FQGNSA. Trimming removed 7 bases at V and 16 bases at J, with 23 bases between. The CDR3 runs 13 residues. This entry comes from a study of T-cell memory formation after mild COVID-19. Overall study findings and caveats: Contracting clones localized mainly to CM and EM when CD4+ and mainly to EMRA when CD8+. Day 15 to 85 contractors were CD4/CD8 balanced; later expanders leaned CD4+.

The receptor was isolated from a man aged 18 to 30 who had mild COVID-19 (a few samples of this study predate the infection). Cell type and time point are not known. The source material was PBMCs or a T cell subset sorted from them (not recorded which). V gene TRBV7-2 combines with J gene TRBJ1-5; D is unresolved. The CDR3 region has the DNA TGTGCCAGCACCATAGGGTTACCTGCCATGTTACATTTT. Its protein product is CASTIGLPAMLHF.